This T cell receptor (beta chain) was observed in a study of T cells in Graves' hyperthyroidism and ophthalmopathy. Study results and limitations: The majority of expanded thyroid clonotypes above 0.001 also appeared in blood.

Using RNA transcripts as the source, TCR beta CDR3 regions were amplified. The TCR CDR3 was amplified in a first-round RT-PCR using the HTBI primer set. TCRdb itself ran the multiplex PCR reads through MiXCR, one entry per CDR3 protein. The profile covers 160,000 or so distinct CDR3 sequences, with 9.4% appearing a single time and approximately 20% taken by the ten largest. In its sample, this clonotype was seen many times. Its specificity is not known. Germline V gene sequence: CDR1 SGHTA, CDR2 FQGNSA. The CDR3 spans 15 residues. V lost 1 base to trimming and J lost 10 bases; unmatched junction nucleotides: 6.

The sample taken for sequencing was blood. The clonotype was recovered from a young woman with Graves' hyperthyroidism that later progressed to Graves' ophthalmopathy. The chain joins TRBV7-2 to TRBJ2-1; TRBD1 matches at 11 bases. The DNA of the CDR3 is TGTGCCAGCAGCTTAGTTGGACAGGGGGCTCAGGAGCAGTTCTTC. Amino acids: CASSLVGQGAQEQFF.